This record covers a single T cell receptor (beta chain). Its antigen is not known. Described treatment: 15 to 20 received Ad26.COV2.S at low or high dose, single or two shots; about 5 received placebo; per-sample allocation not given. It was on day 63 after the first vaccine or placebo injection that samples were taken. The assay was immunoSEQ multiplex PCR, and TCRdb's table has in-frame clones only and misses some. Here the sample spans about 500,000 clones, 80% to 90% being singletons. The data were obtained in a study of Ad26.COV2.S vaccination and SARS-CoV-2 variants. Overall study: Donor allocation was to the COV1001 Ad26.COV2.S trial arm. Study-wide findings and caveats: Vaccine recipients showed a spike-specific TCR breadth that was higher than in placebo recipients.

Trimming pared 5 bases from V and 3 bases from J, leaving 7 bases between. In germline, CDR1 is MDHEN, CDR2 SYDVKM. The CDR3 covers 12 residues. The material was peripheral blood, obtained in a trial of Ad26.COV2.S vaccine versus placebo. The clonotype originates from a person aged 18-60 years who received the Ad26.COV2.S COVID-19 vaccine or a placebo. The genes are TRBV28 and TRBJ1-1, with D possibly TRBD1 on 6 matching bases. The CDR3 loop reads CASSGGYTEAFF. CDR3 in DNA: TGTGCCAGCAGTGGGGGCTACACTGAAGCTTTCTTT.